Below are 23 T cell receptor beta chains sequenced from a single sample in a study of blood T cell repertoires in COVID-19. The repertoire was sequenced with immunoSEQ multiplex PCR; TCRdb's copy has only in-frame clones and lacks some. The sample lists around 310,000 clones, around nine tenths occurring once. Sequenced material: peripheral blood. All receptors come from a woman between 45 and 65 years old with active or convalescent COVID-19.

V and J are TRBV7-3 and TRBJ1-5; 8 bases align to TRBD1. V lost 1 base to trimming and J lost 2 bases; unmatched junction nucleotides: 10. The CDR3 length is 18 residues. The germline V gene encodes CDR1 SGHTA and CDR2 FQGTGA. CDR3 bases: TGTGCCAGCAGCTTAAATAATGGACAGGGCGGCGGCAATCAGCCCCAGCATTTT. Residues: CASSLNNGQGGGNQPQHF.

This chain uses TRBV5-5 with TRBJ1-2; D is possibly TRBD1 (5 bases). Trimming removed 4 bases from V and 4 bases from J, with 14 bases in between. The germline gives CDR1 SGHKS, CDR2 YYEKEE (reference sequence). The CDR3 is made up of 14 amino acids. As DNA, the CDR3 is TGTGCCAGCAGCCCCGCTGGGGGGGGCTATGGCTACACCTTC. This encodes CASSPAGGGYGYTF.

J is TRBJ1-2 and V is TRBV27, with a weak D call TRBD1 (5 bases). V lost 6 bases to trimming and J lost 2 bases, with 13 bases between them. CDR1 is MNHEY and CDR2 is SMNVEV in the germline V gene (reference sequence). The length of the CDR3 is 14 residues. CDR3 bases: TGTGCCAGCAGATTCCTCACAGGCAACTATGGCTACACCTTC. It specifies CASRFLTGNYGYTF.

This clone came up a few times. V gene TRBV7-9 combines with J gene TRBJ1-6, with 8 bases that match TRBD1. The CDR3 spans 15 residues. With 4 bases clipped from V and 6 bases from J, the junction kept 5 bases outside the gene matches. Germline V gene lookup returns CDR1 SEHNR and CDR2 FQNEAQ (reference sequence). The CDR3 bases are TGTGCCAGCAGCTCCGGACAGGGCGGTAATTCACCCCTCCACTTT. Translated: CASSSGQGGNSPLHF. The full variable domain, with the rest looked up from reference TRBV7-9 and TRBJ1-6, is DTGVSQNPRHKITKRGQNVTFRCDPISEHNRLYWYRQTLGQGPEFLTYFQNEAQLEKSRLLSDRFSAERPKGSFSTLEIQRTEQGDSAMYLCASSSGQGGNSPLHFGNGTRLTVT.

This rearrangement joins TRBV7-2 to TRBJ2-3; 14 nucleotides line up with TRBD2. Germline CDR1 is SGHTA and CDR2 is FQGNSA. After removal of 5 bases from V and 1 base from J, the junction contained 2 bases not matched to a gene. The CDR3 is 16 residues long. CDR3 amino acids: CASSRLAGGRTDTQYF. The CDR3 DNA reads TGTGCCAGCAGCAGACTAGCGGGAGGGCGCACAGATACGCAGTATTTT.

The rearrangement links TRBV6-5 to TRBJ1-6; D is possibly TRBD1 (5 bases). Germline CDR1 reads MNHEY; CDR2 reads SVGAGI. Trimming cost V 6 bases and J 7 bases, with 16 bases left between them. This CDR3 has 15 residues. This CDR3 reads CASSPEGALNSPLHF. CDR3 nucleotide sequence: TGTGCCAGCAGCCCAGAAGGGGCCCTAAATTCACCCCTCCACTTT.

The J gene is TRBJ1-1, the V gene TRBV27, with D perhaps matching TRBD1 (5 bases). With 2 bases removed from V and 0 bases from J, the gap between germline ends came to 7 bases. Germline lookup yields CDR1 MNHEY and CDR2 SMNVEV (reference sequence). There are 14 residues in the CDR3. The CDR3 loop is CASSLQGMNTEAFF. The CDR3 nucleotides are TGTGCCAGCAGTTTACAGGGCATGAACACTGAAGCTTTCTTT.

The V gene is TRBV6-2 or TRBV6-3, the J gene TRBJ2-1; TRBD2 aligns across 11 bases. Germline V gives CDR1 MNHEY, CDR2 SVGEGT. V dropped 5 bases and J dropped 7; count of bases not matched to a gene: 16. This CDR3 has 18 amino acids. CDR3 sequence reads: CASSRGLAGRGVLNEQFF. In DNA form, the CDR3 reads TGTGCCAGCAGTCGCGGACTAGCGGGTCGCGGCGTTCTAAATGAGCAGTTCTTC.

The V gene is TRBV6-5, the J gene TRBJ2-3, with 8 bases lining up with TRBD2. The CDR3 spans 16 residues. The V segment lost 2 bases and the J segment 5 bases; nucleotides outside the gene matches: 9. Germline assignment: CDR1 MNHEY and CDR2 SVGAGI. CDR3 sequence (DNA): TGTGCCAGCAGTTACAGCCCAGCGGGAGTGGAAGATACGCAGTATTTT. It encodes CASSYSPAGVEDTQYF.

The chain uses TRBV18 and TRBJ2-3; TRBD2 agrees at 11 bases. This CDR3 comprises 16 residues. Germline assignment: CDR1 KGHSH and CDR2 LQKENI. V was pared by 2 bases and J by 2 bases, with 3 bases of the junction left unmatched. CDR3 in amino acids: CASSPASGGPTDTQYF. The CDR3 DNA sequence: TGTGCCAGCTCACCAGCTAGCGGGGGGCCCACAGATACGCAGTATTTT.

In regard to this clone: Other DNA sequences in this specimen translate into the identical CDR3. The genes are TRBV27 and TRBJ1-2, with D tentatively TRBD1 (5 bases). Trimming removed 2 bases from V and 4 bases from J, with 8 bases in between. Per the germline V gene, CDR1 is MNHEY and CDR2 is SMNVEV (reference sequence). The CDR3 sequence is 13 residues long. The CDR3 sequence is CASSLTGSYGYTF. The DNA of the CDR3 is TGTGCCAGCAGTTTAACAGGCTCCTATGGCTACACCTTC.

V and J are TRBV4-2 and TRBJ1-1, with 9 bases that match TRBD1. From germline, CDR1 is LGHNA and CDR2 YNFKEQ. Trimming took 4 bases from V and 5 from J; bases not matched to a gene: 8. The CDR3 contains 15 residues. This CDR3 is CASSPMTGGTTEAFF. CDR3 coding DNA: TGTGCCAGCAGCCCAATGACAGGGGGAACGACTGAAGCTTTCTTT.

The chain is built from TRBV3-1 (or the pseudogene TRBV3-2) and TRBJ2-1; 14 nucleotides line up with TRBD2. The CDR3 consists of 16 residues. CDR1 is LGHDT and CDR2 is YNNKEL in the germline V gene (reference sequence). V trimming: 6 bases; J trimming: 7 bases; junction bases outside the gene matches: 8. The CDR3 DNA is TGTGCCAGCAGTCCACGGACTAGCGGGAGGAGGAATGAGCAGTTCTTC. This encodes CASSPRTSGRRNEQFF.

This sequence joins TRBV30 and TRBJ1-3; perhaps TRBD1 as D (5 bases). V was pared by 0 bases and J by 1 base, with 16 bases between. The CDR3 has 17 residues. In germline, CDR1 is GTSNPN, CDR2 SVGIG (reference sequence). Written as DNA, the CDR3 is TGTGCCTGGAGTGTACGTAAGGGGCCGCGATCTGGAAACACCATATATTTT. This codes for CAWSVRKGPRSGNTIYF.

V usage is TRBV3-1 (or the pseudogene TRBV3-2) and J usage is TRBJ2-7, with TRBD2 as a possible D gene (6 bases). The CDR3 totals 17 residues. The V gene lost 4 bases and the J gene lost 5 bases, with 24 bases spanning the gap. CDR1 is LGHDT, CDR2 YNNKEL, per germline (reference sequence). The DNA for the CDR3 is TGTGCCAGCAGCCTTTCGGCGGGGCCCCGCGGGATCCACGAGCAGTACTTC. Its translation is CASSLSAGPRGIHEQYF.

The chain recombines TRBV9 with TRBJ1-2; the D is unclear. The CDR3 length is 15 residues. Germline CDR1 SGDLS, CDR2 YYNGEE. With 4 bases removed from V and 6 bases from J, the gap between germline ends came to 19 bases. CDR3 DNA sequence: TGTGCCAGCAGCCCCGGGGTAGGATTTCGGGATGGCTACACCTTC. This encodes CASSPGVGFRDGYTF.

The chain joins TRBV5-1 to TRBJ2-7, with a possible D match to TRBD1 (6 bases). CDR1 and CDR2 from the germline V gene are SGHRS and YFSETQ. The CDR3 is 14 amino acids. V was clipped by 0 bases and J by 6 bases, with 13 bases between them. The CDR3 DNA is TGCGCCAGCAGCTTGGCCAGGGGTGCGCGCGAGCAGTACTTC. Translation: CASSLARGAREQYF.

The chain carries TRBV6-5 and TRBJ1-2; a weak D match, TRBD1 (5 bases). Germline V gene lookup returns CDR1 MNHEY and CDR2 SVGAGI. The V end was cut by 10 bases, the J end by 2 bases, with 14 bases between. The CDR3 length is 13 residues. The CDR3 is CATSVGENYGYTF. For the CDR3, the DNA is TGTGCCACTAGTGTAGGGGAAAACTATGGCTACACCTTC.

This clone was detected once. This chain connects TRBV30 to TRBJ1-1; D perhaps matches TRBD1 (6 bases). V was pared by 2 bases and J by 8 bases, with 9 bases between. CDR3 length equals 11 residues. The germline CDR1 and CDR2 sequences are GTSNPN and SVGIG (reference sequence). The CDR3 here is CAWSTGPEAFF. CDR3 bases: TGTGCCTGGAGTACAGGGCCCGAAGCTTTCTTT.

The CDR3 coding sequence is TGTGCCAGCAGTGACCAGGTGACAGATACGCAGTATTTT. This codes for CASSDQVTDTQYF. The chain couples TRBV6-1 to TRBJ2-3; D not resolved. The V gene's germline CDR1 is MNHNS and CDR2 SASEGT. The ends were cut back, 3 bases at V and 3 bases at J, with 7 bases in the middle. CDR3 size: 13 residues.

V gene TRBV5-1 combines with J gene TRBJ1-1; D remains unclear. Per the germline V gene, CDR1 is SGHRS and CDR2 is YFSETQ. This CDR3 has 16 amino acids. With 4 bases removed from V and 2 bases from J, the gap between germline ends came to 18 bases. The CDR3 DNA reads TGCGCCAGCAGCCCGGGAGTGGTACAGCCAAACACTGAAGCTTTCTTT. Translated, it gives CASSPGVVQPNTEAFF.

This chain connects TRBV6-6 to TRBJ2-1; possible D gene TRBD2, 5 bases. Germline-derived CDR1 and CDR2 are MNHNY and SVGAGI (reference sequence). This CDR3 spans 14 amino acids. Trimming pared 5 bases from V and 8 bases from J, leaving 16 bases between. CDR3 in DNA: TGTGCCAGCAGTGCCCCACCGCGGGCGGATGAGCAGTTCTTC. Its protein is CASSAPPRADEQFF.

V and J are TRBV7-2 and TRBJ1-2, with D tentatively TRBD1 (6 bases). CDR1 and CDR2 from the germline V gene are SGHTA and FQGNSA. Trimming removed 5 bases at V and 14 bases at J, with 21 bases between. The length of the CDR3 is 13 residues. CDR3 amino acids: CASSPNPTGWVTF. DNA for the CDR3: TGTGCCAGCAGCCCGAACCCGACAGGTTGGGTAACCTTC.